A single sample is the source of the 25 T cell receptor beta chains below, sequenced in a study of blood T cells in healthy people across ages (dated by TCRdb to the mid-2010s). Library construction relied on 5' RACE. The reads were generated on an Illumina HiSeq 2500. A second PCR of roughly 7 to 11 cycles was performed with a sample-barcoded 5' primer and a J-beta primer mix. TCRdb passed the public sequencing reads through fastp at Q25 and MiXCR, retaining productive beta sequences. CDR3 protein duplicates are merged, each entry listing the most common genes and DNA. Within this sample are 1 million or so distinct CDR3 sequences, with around 43% of them counted one time only. Under 20% of the sample goes to the ten largest clones. The sequencing input was blood. These receptors were collected from a woman aged 60-75 years in good health.

The rearrangement joins TRBV20-1 to TRBJ2-7; maybe TRBD2 (6 bases). The CDR3 extends over 15 amino acids. Germline CDR1 and CDR2: DFQATT and SNEGSKA (reference sequence). Trimming shortened V by 5 bases and J by 3 bases, and 20 bases separated the two germline ends. This CDR3 reads CSAAAGAGRLYEQYF. In DNA, the CDR3 is TGCAGTGCTGCCGCCGGGGCGGGGAGACTCTACGAGCAGTACTTC.

The table lists this clonotype with a few counts. The chain recombines TRBV7-2 with TRBJ2-7; tentatively, D is TRBD1 (5 bases). Trimming took 5 bases from V and 6 from J, leaving 14 bases between them. CDR3 length: 13 residues. Germline CDR1 SGHTA, CDR2 FQGNSA. The CDR3: CASSPTGIFEQYF. DNA for the CDR3: TGTGCCAGCAGCCCCACAGGCATTTTCGAGCAGTACTTC.

V gene TRBV25-1 combines with J gene TRBJ1-5, with 7 bases aligning to TRBD1. Germline V gives CDR1 MGHDK, CDR2 SYGVNS. The CDR3 runs to 14 residues. The junction had 3 bases not matched to a gene; V was cut back by 5 bases and J by 2 bases. In nucleotides, the CDR3 is TGTGCCAGCAGTTCCGACAGGGGCAATCAGCCCCAGCATTTT. Amino acid sequence: CASSSDRGNQPQHF.

This clonotype appeared a few times. The V and J genes are TRBV10-3 and TRBJ2-7; 12 bases fit TRBD1. The germline gives CDR1 ENHRY, CDR2 SYGVKD. The trim removed 1 base at V and 3 bases at J, leaving 1 base unmatched. This CDR3 contains 15 residues. The CDR3 bases are TGTGCCATCAGTGAGTGGGACAGGGGGCTCTACGAGCAGTACTTC. This codes for CAISEWDRGLYEQYF.

J is TRBJ2-5 and V is TRBV7-8, with 13 bases lining up with TRBD2. Germline lookup yields CDR1 SGHVS and CDR2 FQNEAQ. The CDR3 has 14 amino acids. Trimming at V came to 7 bases and at J to 3 bases, leaving 2 bases not matched to a gene. The CDR3 bases are TGTGCCAGCACCGGGACTAGCGGGAAAGAGACCCAGTACTTC. Its protein product is CASTGTSGKETQYF.

The V call is TRBV29-1, the J call TRBJ2-3, with 10 bases identical to TRBD2. The V segment lost 7 bases and the J segment 5 bases; nucleotides outside the gene matches: 3. Germline V gives CDR1 SQVTM, CDR2 ANQGSEA. This CDR3 spans 12 amino acids. As DNA, the CDR3 is TGCAGCGGGCGACTAGCGGGAGATACGCAGTATTTT. Amino acid sequence: CSGRLAGDTQYF.

This chain links TRBV27 with TRBJ2-3; 9 bases fit TRBD2. V shed 4 bases and J 2 bases; nucleotides not matched to a gene: 4. The germline CDR1 and CDR2 sequences are MNHEY and SMNVEV (reference sequence). The CDR3 is 15 amino acids. As DNA, the CDR3 is TGTGCCAGCAGTTCCCGCGGGAGGGCCACAGATACGCAGTATTTT. This gives the protein CASSSRGRATDTQYF.

There are a few counts of this clonotype. The gene calls are TRBV20-1 and TRBJ2-5, with a tentative D call TRBD2 (6 bases). The length of the CDR3 is 17 residues. V was shortened by 0 bases and J by 2 bases, with 19 bases between the two germline ends. Germline V lookup: CDR1 DFQATT, CDR2 SNEGSKA (reference sequence). The CDR3 DNA is TGCAGTGCTAGAGACCCCTTAGGGCTAGCGAGACAAGAGACCCAGTACTTC. This encodes CSARDPLGLARQETQYF.

This clonotype has more than one count but fewer than ten. The chain couples TRBV25-1 to TRBJ2-5; 7 bases map to TRBD1. Germline V CDR1 and CDR2: MGHDK, SYGVNS. The CDR3 is made up of 15 amino acids. Germline trimming cut 2 bases from V and 4 bases from J; bases unmatched to any gene: 7. This CDR3 reads CASSETTGAGETQYF. Here the CDR3 DNA reads TGTGCCAGCAGTGAAACCACAGGGGCCGGAGAGACCCAGTACTTC.

The chain recombines TRBV12-3 or TRBV12-4 with TRBJ2-3, with D possibly being TRBD2 (6 bases). The CDR3 length is 14 residues. Trimming took 3 bases from V and 8 from J, leaving 15 bases between them. The CDR3 DNA sequence: TGTGCCAGCAGTTTTTTCGGAGTGGGAGGTACGCAGTATTTT. Translation gives CASSFFGVGGTQYF.

This clonotype was observed a few times. The chain combines TRBV5-1 with TRBJ2-3; D tentatively fits TRBD1 or TRBD2 (5 bases each). V lost 0 bases and J 1 base, leaving 9 bases between the germline ends. The CDR3 spans 15 residues. Germline V gene sequence: CDR1 SGHRS, CDR2 YFSETQ. This CDR3 is CASSLDWDGTDTQYF. CDR3 coding DNA: TGCGCCAGCAGCTTGGATTGGGACGGCACAGATACGCAGTATTTT. Full variable domain (outside the CDR3, taken from reference TRBV5-1 and TRBJ2-3): KAGVTQTPRYLIKTRGQQVTLSCSPISGHRSVSWYQQTPGQGLQFLFEYFSETQRNKGNFPGRFSGRQFSNSRSEMNVSTLELGDSALYLCASSLDWDGTDTQYFGPGTRLTVL.

This chain connects TRBV4-1 to TRBJ1-4; D not certain. The CDR3 has 14 residues. V was clipped by 1 base and J by 0 bases, with 3 bases between them. Germline V gene data show CDR1 as MGHRA and CDR2 as YSYEKL. CDR3 in amino acids: CASSQATTNEKLFF. CDR3 sequence (DNA): TGCGCCAGCAGCCAAGCTACAACTAATGAAAAACTGTTTTTT.

J is TRBJ2-1 and V is TRBV6-1, with D tentatively TRBD2 (5 bases). The CDR3 extends over 14 amino acids. V gave up 4 bases and J gave up 9 bases, with 16 bases separating them. Germline V gene lookup returns CDR1 MNHNS and CDR2 SASEGT. The chain's CDR3 is CASSGARGLGEQFF. The CDR3 DNA is TGTGCCAGCAGTGGGGCCCGGGGTCTAGGTGAGCAGTTCTTC.

This chain uses TRBV6-2 or TRBV6-3 with TRBJ2-3; TRBD2 agrees at 11 bases. With V trimmed by 8 bases and J by 9 bases, 10 bases remained unmatched. This CDR3 is 14 amino acids long. Per the germline V gene, CDR1 is MNHEY and CDR2 is SVGEGT. CDR3 amino acids: CASQEPGLAETQYF. The DNA for the CDR3 is TGTGCCAGCCAAGAACCGGGACTAGCGGAGACGCAGTATTTT.

This chain uses TRBV3-1 with TRBJ2-7; 8 nucleotides match TRBD2. Germline loops: CDR1 LGHDT, CDR2 YNNKEL (reference sequence). The length of the CDR3 is 16 residues. The V and J ends lost 0 bases and 5 bases, in that order; junction bases with no gene match: 9. The CDR3 is CASSQEILAGEDEQYF. CDR3 nucleotides: TGTGCCAGCAGCCAAGAGATTCTAGCGGGTGAAGACGAGCAGTACTTC.

This clonotype was counted at least ten times. The V gene is TRBV3-1, the J gene TRBJ1-2; 8 bases match TRBD1. The CDR3 covers 14 residues. The ends lost 3 bases at V and 6 bases at J; junction bases unmatched: 6. CDR1 LGHDT and CDR2 YNNKEL come from the germline V gene (reference sequence). The DNA for the CDR3 is TGTGCCAGCAGCCATCTACAGGGGGACCATGGCTACACCTTC. Translation: CASSHLQGDHGYTF.

This clonotype came up a few times. The chain recombines TRBV5-1 with TRBJ2-7, with 9 bases that match TRBD1. CDR1 SGHRS and CDR2 YFSETQ come from the germline V gene. J lost 3 bases, V lost 2 bases, and 6 bases had no gene match. The CDR3 is 15 amino acids. DNA of the CDR3: TGCGCCAGCAGCTTCCGTCCGGGACAGGGCTACGAGCAGTACTTC. Residues: CASSFRPGQGYEQYF.

The chain links TRBV2 to TRBJ2-3, with 7 bases matching TRBD2. The V gene's germline CDR1 is SNHLY and CDR2 FYNNEI. The CDR3 has 16 amino acids. V shed 3 bases, J shed 0 bases, and the junction held 6 bases outside the gene matches. CDR3 residues: CASSERAGVSTDTQYF. CDR3 in DNA: TGTGCCAGCAGTGAGAGGGCGGGAGTGAGCACAGATACGCAGTATTTT.

V gene TRBV14 combines with J gene TRBJ2-1; D ambiguous. In germline, CDR1 is SGHDN, CDR2 FVKESK. Trimming took off 4 bases at V and 2 bases at J, with 9 bases between the two ends. The CDR3 has 14 residues. CDR3 coding DNA: TGTGCCAGCAGCCCGAACAGAGCCTACAATGAGCAGTTCTTC. Its protein is CASSPNRAYNEQFF.

V usage is TRBV2 and J usage is TRBJ2-2, with 9 bases identical to TRBD2. Germline V gene lookup returns CDR1 SNHLY and CDR2 FYNNEI. The length of the CDR3 is 15 residues. With 7 bases clipped from V and 7 bases from J, the junction kept 10 bases outside the gene matches. The CDR3 DNA reads as TGTGCCAGCAAGGAGCGGCGGGAGGGTTACGGGGAGCTGTTTTTT. This codes for CASKERREGYGELFF.

With respect to this clonotype: The junction departs from the called germline gene at one end, perhaps through a read error. The chain employs TRBV5-1 and TRBJ2-4, with TRBD1 identical over 9 bases. Looked up from germline, CDR1 is SGHRS and CDR2 is YFSETQ. CDR3 length: 13 residues. CDR3 region: CASILGQGDIQYF. DNA for the CDR3: TGCGCCAGCATCTTGGGACAGGGAGACATTCAGTACTTC.

The V and J genes are TRBV25-1 and TRBJ2-3; 7 positions agree with TRBD1. Unmatched junction bases numbered 6, after V lost 3 bases and J lost 0 bases. The CDR3 is 16 amino acids. Germline V gives CDR1 MGHDK, CDR2 SYGVNS. The chain's CDR3 is CASSDSTGLSTDTQYF. The CDR3 DNA reads as TGTGCCAGCAGTGACTCGACAGGGTTAAGCACAGATACGCAGTATTTT.

The chain couples TRBV12-3 or TRBV12-4 to TRBJ2-7, with D perhaps matching TRBD1 (6 bases). The CDR3 is 12 amino acids. V lost 6 bases, J lost 6 bases, and 12 bases lay in between. The CDR3 sequence: CASRVTGFEQYF. The CDR3 DNA sequence: TGTGCCAGCAGAGTGACAGGATTCGAGCAGTACTTC.

As concerns this clonotype: This sequence may be a read error, since a much larger clone differs from it by one base. The chain joins TRBV20-1 to TRBJ2-7; 9 nucleotides match TRBD2. The germline V gene encodes CDR1 DFQATT and CDR2 SNEGSKA (reference sequence). CDR3 length: 16 residues. Trimming cost V 3 bases and J 6 bases; bases outside gene matches: 15. CDR3 region: CSASGASGTLRGEQYF. In DNA form, the CDR3 reads TGCAGTGCTAGTGGGGCTAGCGGGACCCTTCGGGGCGAGCAGTACTTC.

The V gene is TRBV28, the J gene TRBJ2-6, with 7 bases that match TRBD1. The CDR3 totals 17 residues. Germline CDR1 reads MDHEN; CDR2 reads SYDVKM. The junction had 8 bases not matched to a gene; V was cut back by 4 bases and J by 2 bases. The CDR3 nucleotides are TGTGCCAGCAGTTATGGGCCGACAGGGCCTGGGGCCAACGTCCTGACTTTC. Encoded protein: CASSYGPTGPGANVLTF.